The TCR beta chain under discussion was sequenced for a study of CD8 T cells in ankylosing spondylitis. Regarding the study as a whole: Characteristic, it appeared, of ankylosing spondylitis blood was a TCR beta motif of several highly homologous variants. Researchers report that disease-linked clones proved CD8+ and relatively rare in peripheral blood. Matched ankylosing spondylitis synovial fluid reportedly showed significant enrichment of disease-linked clones.

Trimming took off 1 base at V and 6 bases at J, with 14 bases between the two ends. CDR1 is SGHAT, CDR2 FQNNGV, per germline. The CDR3 is 15 residues long. A word on this clonotype: Its antigen remains unidentified.

Molecular-barcoded quantitative 5'-RACE produced these TCR beta libraries. A single record per CDR3 protein comes from TCRdb applying MiXCR to the 5' RACE reads. This table holds approximately 550,000 distinct CDR3 sequences, roughly 13% found once. The rearrangement joins TRBV11-2 to TRBJ2-3; D remains unclear. This sequence originates from a male donor with ankylosing spondylitis. Sequencing was carried out using blood, either unsorted or a sorted T cell fraction (not recorded which). The CDR3 DNA reads TGTGCCAGCAGCTTAGGGCAGTTCTCGACGGATACGCAGTATTTT. Protein: CASSLGQFSTDTQYF.